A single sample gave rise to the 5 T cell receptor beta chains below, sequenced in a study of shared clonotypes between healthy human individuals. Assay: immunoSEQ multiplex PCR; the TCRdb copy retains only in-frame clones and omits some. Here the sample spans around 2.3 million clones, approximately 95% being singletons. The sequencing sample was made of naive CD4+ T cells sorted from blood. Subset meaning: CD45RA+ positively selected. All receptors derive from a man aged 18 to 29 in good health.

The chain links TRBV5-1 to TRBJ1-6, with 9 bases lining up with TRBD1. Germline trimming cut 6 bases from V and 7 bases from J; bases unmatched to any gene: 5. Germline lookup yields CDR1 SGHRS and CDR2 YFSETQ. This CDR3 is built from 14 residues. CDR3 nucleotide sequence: TGCGCCAGCAAAAGGACAGGGGACAATTCACCCCTCCACTTT. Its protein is CASKRTGDNSPLHF.

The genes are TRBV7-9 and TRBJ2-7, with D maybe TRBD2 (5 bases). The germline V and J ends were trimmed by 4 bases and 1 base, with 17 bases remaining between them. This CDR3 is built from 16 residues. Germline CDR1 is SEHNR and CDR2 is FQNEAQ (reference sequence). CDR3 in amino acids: CASSSTAGSGSYEQYF. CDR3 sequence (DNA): TGTGCCAGCAGCTCGACCGCGGGCAGTGGGTCCTACGAGCAGTACTTC.

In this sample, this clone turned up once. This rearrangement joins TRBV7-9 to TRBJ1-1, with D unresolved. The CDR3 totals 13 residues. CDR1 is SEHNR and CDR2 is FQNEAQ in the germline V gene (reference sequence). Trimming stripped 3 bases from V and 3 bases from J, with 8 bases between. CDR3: CASSFGEDTEAFF. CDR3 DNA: TGTGCCAGCAGCTTCGGGGAGGACACTGAAGCTTTCTTT.

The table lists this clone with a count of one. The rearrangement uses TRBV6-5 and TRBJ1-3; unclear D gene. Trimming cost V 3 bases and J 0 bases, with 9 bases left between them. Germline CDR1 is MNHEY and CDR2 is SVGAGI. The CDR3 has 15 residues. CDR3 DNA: TGTGCCAGCAGTTATAAAGGCTTCTCTGGAAACACCATATATTTT. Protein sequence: CASSYKGFSGNTIYF.

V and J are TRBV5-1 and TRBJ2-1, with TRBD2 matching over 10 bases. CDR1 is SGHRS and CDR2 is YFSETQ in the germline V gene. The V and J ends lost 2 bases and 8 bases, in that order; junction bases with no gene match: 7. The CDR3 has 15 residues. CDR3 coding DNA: TGCGCCAGCAGCTTCCTAGCGGGAGACCTCGATGAGCAGTTCTTC. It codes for CASSFLAGDLDEQFF.